Listed here are 18 T cell receptor beta chains from one sample, sequenced in a study of shared T cell receptors in the human thymus. The repertoire was sequenced with immunoSEQ multiplex PCR; TCRdb's copy has only in-frame clones and lacks some. The sample shows hundreds of thousands of clones, around 82% of them seen only once. The same data also contributed to another study, on human thymus T cells.

Sample: thymocytes. Receptors were obtained from a boy in the first two years of life with a congenital heart defect.

The chain has TRBV19 and TRBJ2-7, with 10 bases identical to TRBD1. CDR3 length equals 15 residues. V lost 6 bases to trimming and J lost 2 bases; unmatched junction nucleotides: 7. Germline V CDR1 and CDR2: LNHDA, SQIVND (reference sequence). The CDR3 spells CASRPGTGAAYEQYF. The CDR3 DNA reads TGTGCCAGTAGACCCGGGACAGGGGCTGCCTACGAGCAGTACTTC.

V usage is TRBV29-1 and J usage is TRBJ2-7; possibly TRBD2 for D (6 bases). V lost 5 bases and J lost 5, with 16 bases in between. CDR3 length: 13 amino acids. CDR1 and CDR2 (germline): SQVTM, ANQGSEA. CDR3 in DNA: TGCAGCGTTAGGGCGGAGGGGAGGAACGAGCAGTACTTC. Translation gives CSVRAEGRNEQYF.

This clone was seen a single time. The chain carries TRBV29-1 and TRBJ2-7, with D tentatively TRBD1 (6 bases). Germline V CDR1 and CDR2: SQVTM, ANQGSEA. Between the trimmed V and J ends, which lost 3 bases and 9 bases, there was a span of 15 bases. This CDR3 spans 12 amino acids. The DNA for the CDR3 is TGCAGCGTTGACTCCAGGGGTAGTGGGCAGTACTTC. The encoded protein is CSVDSRGSGQYF.

The chain carries TRBV30 and TRBJ2-7; TRBD2 is a possible D gene (5 bases). Per the germline V gene, CDR1 is GTSNPN and CDR2 is SVGIG (reference sequence). V was cut by 0 bases and J by 0 bases, with 12 bases left in between. The CDR3 runs to 15 residues. CDR3 amino acids: CAWSVRGKSSYEQYF. In DNA, the CDR3 is TGTGCCTGGAGTGTACGAGGGAAGTCCTCCTACGAGCAGTACTTC.

The chain joins TRBV30 to TRBJ2-7, with D possibly being TRBD2 (6 bases). The germline V and J ends were trimmed by 1 base and 4 bases, with 14 bases remaining between them. The CDR3 totals 14 residues. The germline CDR1 and CDR2 sequences are GTSNPN and SVGIG (reference sequence). The DNA of the CDR3 is TGTGCCTGGAGTGCCCGACCAGGGAGGTACGAGCAGTACTTC. Translated, it gives CAWSARPGRYEQYF.

Comment on this clone: The sample carries other DNA sequences with the same CDR3. J is TRBJ2-2 and V is TRBV5-1, with 8 bases fitting TRBD1. Germline-derived CDR1 and CDR2 are SGHRS and YFSETQ. The CDR3 is 15 amino acids. Germline trimming cut 3 bases from V and 2 bases from J; bases unmatched to any gene: 3. CDR3 nucleotide sequence: TGCGCCAGCAGCTCGGGACAGGAAAACACCGGGGAGCTGTTTTTT. It yields the protein CASSSGQENTGELFF.

The V and J genes are TRBV29-1 and TRBJ1-1; possibly TRBD1 for D (6 bases). Trimming took 7 bases from V and 7 from J, leaving 22 bases between them. This CDR3 is 14 amino acids long. Germline values: CDR1 SQVTM, CDR2 ANQGSEA. CDR3 nucleotides: TGCAGCGGGAAACAGGGTCCAGGGCCGAATGAAGCTTTCTTT. Residues: CSGKQGPGPNEAFF.

This clone appeared once. The chain uses TRBV18 and TRBJ2-3; 7 positions agree with TRBD2. Trimming took 0 bases from V and 4 from J; bases not matched to a gene: 7. Germline CDR1 KGHSH, CDR2 LQKENI. The CDR3 is made up of 16 amino acids. The CDR3 region is CASSPPRGGVADTQYF. In nucleotides, the CDR3 is TGTGCCAGCTCACCACCGCGGGGAGGGGTGGCAGATACGCAGTATTTT. The full variable domain, its missing parts supplied by reference TRBV18 and TRBJ2-3, is NAGVMQNPRHLVRRRGQEARLRCSPMKGHSHVYWYRQLPEEGLKFMVYLQKENIIDESGMPKERFSAEFPKEGPSILRIQQVVRGDSAAYFCASSPPRGGVADTQYFGPGTRLTVL.

J is TRBJ2-7 and V is TRBV30, with TRBD1 identical over 7 bases. Per germline, CDR1 GTSNPN and CDR2 SVGIG (reference sequence). This CDR3 region has 15 residues. V was pared by 0 bases and J by 0 bases, with 5 bases of the junction left unmatched. Here the CDR3 DNA reads TGTGCCTGGAGTGTGAGGACAGGCCTCTCCTACGAGCAGTACTTC. It codes for CAWSVRTGLSYEQYF.

This chain joins TRBV28 and TRBJ2-1; no clear D. The V and J ends lost 2 bases and 7 bases respectively, with 6 bases between them. The CDR3 is made up of 12 amino acids. The V gene's germline CDR1 is MDHEN and CDR2 SYDVKM. The chain's CDR3 is CASSLAANEQFF. The CDR3 DNA sequence: TGTGCCAGCAGTTTAGCAGCGAATGAGCAGTTCTTC. Variable domain in full (rest from reference TRBV28 and TRBJ2-1): DVKVTQSSRYLVKRTGEKVFLECVQDMDHENMFWYRQDPGLGLRLIYFSYDVKMKEKGDIPEGYSVSREKKERFSLILESASTNQTSMYLCASSLAANEQFFGPGTRLTVL.

The J gene is TRBJ2-3, the V gene TRBV4-2; tentative D call: TRBD2 (5 bases). The V end was cut by 1 base, the J end by 2 bases, with 16 bases between. The germline CDR1 and CDR2 sequences are LGHNA and YNFKEQ. CDR3 size: 17 residues. This chain's CDR3 is CASSQVMGSAHTDTQYF. The CDR3 DNA reads as TGTGCCAGCAGCCAAGTAATGGGGAGCGCCCACACAGATACGCAGTATTTT.

The chain has TRBV7-2 and TRBJ2-3, with D tentatively TRBD2 (5 bases). Germline V gene data show CDR1 as SGHTA and CDR2 as FQGNSA. The CDR3 covers 16 residues. Between the trimmed V and J ends, which lost 6 bases and 2 bases, there was a span of 18 bases. CDR3 DNA: TGTGCCAGCAGTATCCCCGGGATCCCGATCACAGATACGCAGTATTTT. As protein: CASSIPGIPITDTQYF.

The chain carries TRBV28 and TRBJ1-2; 7 nucleotides agree with TRBD1. With V trimmed by 4 bases and J by 6 bases, 17 bases remained unmatched. CDR3 length equals 17 residues. The germline V gene encodes CDR1 MDHEN and CDR2 SYDVKM. The CDR3: CASSSPSVQRRGDGYTF. Here the CDR3 DNA reads TGTGCCAGCAGTTCCCCCTCGGTTCAGCGCAGGGGGGATGGCTACACCTTC.

J is TRBJ1-4 and V is TRBV10-3; perhaps TRBD1 as D (5 bases). CDR3 size: 14 residues. CDR1 and CDR2 (germline): ENHRY, SYGVKD. The ends were cut back, 0 bases at V and 8 bases at J, with 10 bases in the middle. The CDR3 DNA reads TGTGCCATCAGTGAGTCGGCAGGGAACGAAAAACTGTTTTTT. Translating gives CAISESAGNEKLFF.

This rearrangement joins TRBV12-5 to TRBJ2-7; 8 bases agree with TRBD1. The V and J ends lost 9 bases and 5 bases, in that order; junction bases with no gene match: 6. CDR1 and CDR2 (germline): LGHNT, FRNRAP. The CDR3 spans 12 residues. The chain's CDR3 is CASRTGSNEQYF. The DNA of the CDR3 is TGTGCTAGCAGGACAGGGTCGAACGAGCAGTACTTC.

The CDR3 protein is CASSDGQGDQPQHF. The CDR3 coding sequence is TGTGCCAGCAGTGACGGACAGGGGGACCAGCCCCAGCATTTT. This chain joins TRBV6-4 and TRBJ1-5; TRBD1 matches at 10 bases. CDR3 length equals 14 residues. The J segment lost 7 bases and the V segment lost 2 bases, leaving 2 bases of the junction unmatched. Germline V gene sequence: CDR1 MRHNA, CDR2 SNTAGT.

This clone has just one count. V usage is TRBV28 and J usage is TRBJ1-1, with D possibly being TRBD1 (5 bases). Trimming shortened V by 2 bases and J by 0 bases, and 7 bases separated the two germline ends. CDR3 size: 14 residues. The germline V gene has CDR1 MDHEN and CDR2 SYDVKM. CDR3: CASSLKGVNTEAFF. CDR3 DNA sequence: TGTGCCAGCAGTTTAAAAGGGGTGAACACTGAAGCTTTCTTT. The full variable domain, in which reference TRBV28 and TRBJ1-1 provide the parts outside the CDR3, is DVKVTQSSRYLVKRTGEKVFLECVQDMDHENMFWYRQDPGLGLRLIYFSYDVKMKEKGDIPEGYSVSREKKERFSLILESASTNQTSMYLCASSLKGVNTEAFFGQGTRLTVV.

The J gene is TRBJ1-2, the V gene TRBV29-1; 8 nucleotides agree with TRBD1. The CDR3 has 14 amino acids. Germline CDR1 SQVTM, CDR2 ANQGSEA. CDR3 sequence reads: CRVASPDRGDGYTF. The CDR3 DNA reads as TGCAGGGTAGCCTCTCCCGACAGGGGTGATGGCTACACCTTC. Full variable domain (outside the CDR3, taken from reference TRBV29-1 and TRBJ1-2): SAVISQKPSRDICQRGTSLTIQCQVDSQVTMMFWYRQQPGQSLTLIATANQGSEATYESGFVIDKFPISRPNLTFSTLTVSNMSPEDSSIYLCRVASPDRGDGYTFGSGTRLTVV.